The 29 T cell receptor beta chains below come from one sample, sequenced in a study of blood T cell repertoires in COVID-19. Sequencing used immunoSEQ multiplex PCR; TCRdb keeps in-frame clones, though not all of them. The sample holds around 700,000 clones, 70% to 90% seen once. The material sequenced was peripheral blood. Receptors were obtained from a woman younger than 35 with acute or convalescent COVID-19.

V and J are TRBV6-2 or TRBV6-3 and TRBJ2-1; the match to TRBD2 covers 7 bases. Germline assignment: CDR1 MNHEY and CDR2 SVGEGT. V lost 3 bases, J lost 0 bases, and 5 bases stayed unmatched. This CDR3 spans 16 amino acids. The DNA of the CDR3 is TGTGCCAGCAGTTATTGGCGGGGGAGCTCCTACAATGAGCAGTTCTTC. Protein product: CASSYWRGSSYNEQFF.

The chain joins TRBV27 to TRBJ2-1; 8 nucleotides agree with TRBD2. Germline V CDR1 and CDR2: MNHEY, SMNVEV (reference sequence). V gave up 2 bases and J gave up 9 bases; unmatched junction bases: 6. The CDR3 is 14 amino acids. The CDR3 nucleotides are TGTGCCAGCAGTTTAAACGGGGGGGCGTTTGAGCAGTTCTTC. It encodes CASSLNGGAFEQFF.

The chain has TRBV10-3 and TRBJ1-2; D not certain. The CDR3 has 13 residues. Germline CDR1 and CDR2: ENHRY and SYGVKD. V dropped 4 bases and J dropped 2 bases, with 8 bases sitting between them. CDR3 protein: CAISAPRNYGYTF. DNA of the CDR3: TGTGCCATCAGTGCACCCAGAAACTATGGCTACACCTTC.

The rearrangement uses TRBV19 and TRBJ1-1; maybe TRBD1 (5 bases). This CDR3 is built from 14 residues. Between the trimmed V and J ends, which lost 4 bases and 4 bases, there was a span of 13 bases. The germline CDR1 and CDR2 sequences are LNHDA and SQIVND (reference sequence). CDR3: CASSKPGLGTEAFF. The CDR3 nucleotides are TGTGCCAGTAGTAAACCAGGGTTGGGCACTGAAGCTTTCTTT.

This clone was found a few times. The chain has TRBV28 and TRBJ2-1; perhaps TRBD2 as D (5 bases). Germline loops: CDR1 MDHEN, CDR2 SYDVKM. The V and J ends lost 7 bases and 0 bases respectively, with 10 bases between them. The CDR3 runs to 14 residues. The CDR3 coding sequence is TGTGCCAGCACCCCGGGGTTCTCCTACAATGAGCAGTTCTTC. It codes for CASTPGFSYNEQFF.

This chain connects TRBV29-1 to TRBJ1-2; TRBD1 matches at 8 bases. The CDR3 extends over 14 amino acids. Looked up from germline, CDR1 is SQVTM and CDR2 is ANQGSEA. V shed 6 bases, J shed 3 bases, and the junction held 9 bases outside the gene matches. The CDR3 region is CSVQQTGVDYGYTF. The CDR3 bases are TGCAGCGTACAACAGACAGGGGTTGACTATGGCTACACCTTC.

The chain carries TRBV7-6 and TRBJ1-2, with D uncertain. Germline CDR1 and CDR2: SGHVS and FNYEAQ. This CDR3 comprises 16 residues. Trimming cost V 2 bases and J 4 bases, with 17 bases left between them. DNA for the CDR3: TGTGCCAGCAGCTTATCGGGTGGAGTTGCCACCTATGGCTACACCTTC. Protein product: CASSLSGGVATYGYTF. The whole variable domain, filled in from reference TRBV7-6 and TRBJ1-2, reads GAGVSQSPRYKVTKRGQDVALRCDPISGHVSLYWYRQALGQGPEFLTYFNYEAQQDKSGLPNDRFSAERPEGSISTLTIQRTEQRDSAMYRCASSLSGGVATYGYTFGSGTRLTVV.

The V call is TRBV5-6, the J call TRBJ1-3, with 10 bases matching TRBD1. The CDR3 runs to 18 residues. Germline-derived CDR1 and CDR2 are SGHDT and YYEEEE. V gave up 4 bases and J gave up 2 bases; unmatched junction bases: 12. The CDR3 region has the DNA TGTGCCAGCAGCCTCAGAGGGACAGGGGACCACCCTGGAAACACCATATATTTT. Amino acid sequence: CASSLRGTGDHPGNTIYF.

The chain joins TRBV3-1 (or the pseudogene TRBV3-2) to TRBJ2-3; 9 bases match TRBD2. Per germline, CDR1 LGHDT and CDR2 YNNKEL (reference sequence). The ends lost 1 base at V and 5 bases at J; junction bases unmatched: 7. The CDR3 consists of 16 residues. The CDR3 region is CASSQVGWTSVDTQYF. The CDR3 coding sequence is TGTGCCAGCAGCCAAGTGGGGTGGACTAGCGTAGATACGCAGTATTTT.

This clone came up a few times. The V gene is TRBV24-1, the J gene TRBJ2-1; 10 bases are a match to TRBD2. V was clipped by 9 bases and J by 3 bases; unmatched bases: 7. Germline assignment: CDR1 KGHDR and CDR2 SFDVKD. The CDR3 has 15 amino acids. The CDR3 loop is CATASGTSDYNEQFF. DNA for the CDR3: TGTGCCACCGCCTCCGGGACTAGCGACTACAATGAGCAGTTCTTC.

The chain joins TRBV4-3 to TRBJ1-3; D is perhaps TRBD1 (5 bases). Germline CDR1 reads LGHNA; CDR2 reads YSLEER. V lost 4 bases and J lost 1, with 11 bases in between. CDR3 size: 15 residues. This CDR3 is CASSLQGGSGNTIYF. The CDR3 region has the DNA TGCGCCAGCAGCCTTCAGGGAGGATCTGGAAACACCATATATTTT.

The chain has TRBV14 and TRBJ2-7, with D possibly TRBD1 on 6 matching bases. CDR3 length: 11 residues. V was shortened by 4 bases and J by 6 bases, with 7 bases between the two germline ends. Germline lookup yields CDR1 SGHDN and CDR2 FVKESK. The CDR3: CASSLGGEQYF. The CDR3 DNA follows: TGTGCCAGCAGCCTAGGGGGCGAGCAGTACTTC.

The rearrangement uses TRBV12-5 and TRBJ2-2; D unresolved. Trimming shortened V by 4 bases and J by 3 bases, and 9 bases separated the two germline ends. The germline CDR1 and CDR2 sequences are LGHNT and FRNRAP. The CDR3 has 14 residues. Written as DNA, the CDR3 is TGTGCTAGTGGTTCCTACGATGACACCGGGGAGCTGTTTTTT. Translation gives CASGSYDDTGELFF.

The V gene is TRBV30, the J gene TRBJ1-3; 7 nucleotides line up with TRBD1. CDR1 and CDR2 (germline): GTSNPN, SVGIG (reference sequence). CDR3 length: 17 amino acids. The J segment lost 0 bases and the V segment lost 1 base, leaving 9 bases of the junction unmatched. The CDR3 nucleotides are TGTGCCTGGAGTGGCCGGGACAGAAAGAGCTCTGGAAACACCATATATTTT. This encodes CAWSGRDRKSSGNTIYF. The variable domain in full, completed from reference TRBV30 and TRBJ1-3, reads SQTIHQWPATLVQPVGSPLSLECTVEGTSNPNLYWYRQAAGRGLQLLFYSVGIGQISSEVPQNLSASRPQDRQFILSSKKLLLSDSGFYLCAWSGRDRKSSGNTIYFGEGSWLTVV.

The chain is built from TRBV9 and TRBJ1-2; D remains ambiguous. The CDR3 has 17 amino acids. Deletions cut 3 bases from V and 4 bases from J, with 22 bases between. The V gene's germline CDR1 is SGDLS and CDR2 YYNGEE. DNA of the CDR3: TGTGCCAGCAGCGGGGAGGGCCTGGACGGTCCCCCCTATGGCTACACCTTC. Translated, it gives CASSGEGLDGPPYGYTF.

The rearrangement uses TRBV11-3 and TRBJ1-1; a weak D match, TRBD1 (5 bases). CDR1 is SGHNT and CDR2 is YENEEA in the germline V gene. V was pared by 5 bases and J by 0 bases, with 16 bases between. The CDR3 consists of 16 residues. The CDR3 spells CASSPHFAGMNTEAFF. The CDR3 DNA reads TGTGCCAGCAGCCCCCACTTCGCAGGGATGAACACTGAAGCTTTCTTT. Full variable domain (remainder filled in from reference TRBV11-3 and TRBJ1-1): EAGVVQSPRYKIIEKKQPVAFWCNPISGHNTLYWYLQNLGQGPELLIRYENEEAVDDSQLPKDRFSAERLKGVDSTLKIQPAELGDSAVYLCASSPHFAGMNTEAFFGQGTRLTVV.

CDR3 nucleotides: TGCGCCAGCACCGTCTTAACAGGGGCTGGGGCCAACGTCCTGACTTTC. Translated: CASTVLTGAGANVLTF. The V gene is TRBV5-1, the J gene TRBJ2-6; 7 bases are a match to TRBD1. CDR3 length equals 16 residues. The J segment lost 2 bases and the V segment lost 6 bases, leaving 8 bases of the junction unmatched. Germline loops: CDR1 SGHRS, CDR2 YFSETQ.

The V call is TRBV5-1, the J call TRBJ1-2; D unclear. The CDR3 extends over 13 amino acids. V lost 0 bases and J lost 7, with 10 bases in between. Germline values: CDR1 SGHRS, CDR2 YFSETQ. CDR3 region: CASSLEAGLGYTF. Here the CDR3 DNA reads TGCGCCAGCAGCTTGGAAGCTGGGCTTGGCTACACCTTC.

The CDR3 coding sequence is TGTGCCAGCAGCCGGACAGGGCAGGGTAATGAAAAACTGTTTTTT. Protein sequence: CASSRTGQGNEKLFF. The chain recombines TRBV11-2 with TRBJ1-4, with 8 bases lining up with TRBD1. V gave up 5 bases and J gave up 4 bases; unmatched junction bases: 6. Germline V gene lookup returns CDR1 SGHAT and CDR2 FQNNGV. The CDR3 consists of 15 residues.

This sequence joins TRBV29-1 and TRBJ1-1; weak D call: TRBD1 (6 bases). The germline gives CDR1 SQVTM, CDR2 ANQGSEA. This CDR3 region has 12 residues. Trimming took 6 bases from V and 5 from J, leaving 13 bases between them. The CDR3 DNA is TGCAGCGTATCGACAGGCGGGACTGAAGCTTTCTTT. Translated: CSVSTGGTEAFF.

The DNA of the CDR3 is TGTGCCAGCAGCGGGTCGGGCTCCTACGAGCAGTACTTC. Protein product: CASSGSGSYEQYF. The chain carries TRBV28 and TRBJ2-7; D is undetermined. CDR3 size: 13 residues. V was clipped by 6 bases and J by 0 bases, with 9 bases between them. The germline V gene encodes CDR1 MDHEN and CDR2 SYDVKM.

J is TRBJ1-1 and V is TRBV4-3; D not certain. This CDR3 comprises 15 residues. Germline values: CDR1 LGHNA, CDR2 YSLEER. Trimming stripped 4 bases from V and 0 bases from J, with 12 bases between. CDR3 sequence: CASSPGSGMNTEAFF. The CDR3 DNA is TGCGCCAGCAGCCCTGGGTCGGGGATGAACACTGAAGCTTTCTTT.

Worth noting for this clone: The junction departs from germline at one end; a sequencing error may be responsible. The V and J genes are TRBV5-1 and TRBJ2-3, with 9 bases that match TRBD2. This CDR3 is 15 amino acids long. The germline gives CDR1 SGHRS, CDR2 YFSETQ. The CDR3: CATSGGTASTDTQYF. The CDR3 DNA reads TGCGCCACCAGCGGGGGGACAGCTAGCACAGATACGCAGTATTTT.

The CDR3 DNA reads as TGTGCCAGCAGCGTAGCGGGGAGGGGCACTGAAGCTTTCTTT. Its translation: CASSVAGRGTEAFF. The genes are TRBV9 and TRBJ1-1; D might be TRBD1 (5 bases). CDR1 and CDR2 from the germline V gene are SGDLS and YYNGEE. CDR3 length: 14 amino acids. The V gene lost 0 bases and the J gene lost 4 bases, with 10 bases spanning the gap. Full variable domain (missing parts from reference TRBV9 and TRBJ1-1): DSGVTQTPKHLITATGQRVTLRCSPRSGDLSVYWYQQSLDQGLQFLIQYYNGEERAKGNILERFSAQQFPDLHSELNLSSLELGDSALYFCASSVAGRGTEAFFGQGTRLTVV.

This clone was seen just once. The chain combines TRBV5-4 with TRBJ2-5; 8 bases map to TRBD1. The V gene's germline CDR1 is SGHNT and CDR2 YYREEE (reference sequence). The CDR3 is 15 amino acids. The J segment lost 5 bases and the V segment lost 2 bases, leaving 8 bases of the junction unmatched. In nucleotides, the CDR3 is TGTGCCAGCAGCTTTAGGACAGGGCCGGAGGAGACCCAGTACTTC. It encodes CASSFRTGPEETQYF.

The V and J genes are TRBV13 and TRBJ1-2; D is uncertain. Germline lookup yields CDR1 PRHDT and CDR2 FYEKMQ (reference sequence). This CDR3 contains 13 residues. Trimming pared 1 base from V and 8 bases from J, leaving 11 bases between. The CDR3 region is CASSLVSQEGYTF. CDR3 bases: TGTGCCAGCAGCTTAGTTTCGCAGGAAGGCTACACCTTC.

This clone was found once. This chain joins TRBV11-2 and TRBJ2-3; 8 positions match TRBD1. Germline trimming cut 0 bases from V and 5 bases from J; bases unmatched to any gene: 4. This CDR3 is 15 amino acids long. Germline assignment: CDR1 SGHAT and CDR2 FQNNGV. In nucleotides, the CDR3 is TGTGCCAGCAGCTTAGACAGGGGGCAGGGAGATACGCAGTATTTT. This codes for CASSLDRGQGDTQYF.

The genes are TRBV7-2 and TRBJ1-1; possible D gene TRBD1, 6 bases. Per germline, CDR1 SGHTA and CDR2 FQGNSA. V dropped 5 bases and J dropped 0 bases, with 13 bases sitting between them. There are 15 residues in the CDR3. CDR3 region: CASSNRQVMNTEAFF. The CDR3 DNA is TGTGCCAGCAGCAACAGACAGGTCATGAACACTGAAGCTTTCTTT.

The chain recombines TRBV19 with TRBJ1-4; D is undetermined. The CDR3 totals 13 residues. Trimming removed 5 bases from V and 4 bases from J, with 8 bases in between. Per the germline V gene, CDR1 is LNHDA and CDR2 is SQIVND (reference sequence). The chain's CDR3 is CASSPLFNEKLFF. CDR3 bases: TGTGCCAGTAGTCCCCTTTTTAATGAAAAACTGTTTTTT.